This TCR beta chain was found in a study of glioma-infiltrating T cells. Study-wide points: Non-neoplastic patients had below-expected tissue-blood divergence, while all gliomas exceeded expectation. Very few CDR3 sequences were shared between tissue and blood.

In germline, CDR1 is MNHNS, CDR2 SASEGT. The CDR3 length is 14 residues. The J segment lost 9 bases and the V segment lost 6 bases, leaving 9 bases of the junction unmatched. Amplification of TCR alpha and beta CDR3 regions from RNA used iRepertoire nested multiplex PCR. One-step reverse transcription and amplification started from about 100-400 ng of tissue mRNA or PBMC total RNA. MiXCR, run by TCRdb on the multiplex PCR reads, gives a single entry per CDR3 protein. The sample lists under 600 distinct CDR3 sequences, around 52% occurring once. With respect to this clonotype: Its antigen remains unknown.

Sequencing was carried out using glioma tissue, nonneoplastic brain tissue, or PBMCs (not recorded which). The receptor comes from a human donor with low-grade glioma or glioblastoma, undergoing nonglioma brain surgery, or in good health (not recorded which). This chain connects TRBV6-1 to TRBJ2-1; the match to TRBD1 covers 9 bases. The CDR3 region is CASSHRGRVSEQFF. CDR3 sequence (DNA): TGTGCCAGCAGCCACAGGGGGCGCGTTAGTGAGCAGTTCTTC.